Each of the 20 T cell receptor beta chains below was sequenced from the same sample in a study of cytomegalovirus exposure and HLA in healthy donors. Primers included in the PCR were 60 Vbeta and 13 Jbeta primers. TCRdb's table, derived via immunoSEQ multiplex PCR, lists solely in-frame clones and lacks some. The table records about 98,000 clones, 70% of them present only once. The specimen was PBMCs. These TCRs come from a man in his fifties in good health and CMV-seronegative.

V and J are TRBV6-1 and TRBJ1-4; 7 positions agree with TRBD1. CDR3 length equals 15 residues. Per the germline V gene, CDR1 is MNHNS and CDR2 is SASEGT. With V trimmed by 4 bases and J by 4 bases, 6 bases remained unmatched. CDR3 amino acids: CASSGRGFNNEKLFF. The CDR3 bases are TGTGCCAGCAGTGGCAGGGGGTTTAATAATGAAAAACTGTTTTTT.

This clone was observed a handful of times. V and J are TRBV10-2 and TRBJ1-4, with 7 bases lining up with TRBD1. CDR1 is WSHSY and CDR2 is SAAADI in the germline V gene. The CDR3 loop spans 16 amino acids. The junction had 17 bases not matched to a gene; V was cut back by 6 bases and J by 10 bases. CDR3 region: CASSTKGTDLVGKLFF. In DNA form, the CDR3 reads TGCGCCAGCAGCACGAAGGGGACAGACTTAGTAGGAAAACTGTTTTTT.

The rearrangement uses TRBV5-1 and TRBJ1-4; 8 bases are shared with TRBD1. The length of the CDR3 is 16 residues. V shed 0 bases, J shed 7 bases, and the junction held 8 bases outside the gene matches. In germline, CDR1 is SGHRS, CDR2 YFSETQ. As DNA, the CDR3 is TGCGCCAGCAGCTTGGTCCAGGGGGCCGACTTTGAAAAACTGTTTTTT. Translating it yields CASSLVQGADFEKLFF.

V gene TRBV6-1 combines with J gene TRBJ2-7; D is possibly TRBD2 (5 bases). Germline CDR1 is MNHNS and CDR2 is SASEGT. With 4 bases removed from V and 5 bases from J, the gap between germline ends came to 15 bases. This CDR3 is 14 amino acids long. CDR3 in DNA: TGTGCCAGCAGTGCGGGCAGAGAGGGAAACGAGCAGTACTTC. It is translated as CASSAGREGNEQYF.

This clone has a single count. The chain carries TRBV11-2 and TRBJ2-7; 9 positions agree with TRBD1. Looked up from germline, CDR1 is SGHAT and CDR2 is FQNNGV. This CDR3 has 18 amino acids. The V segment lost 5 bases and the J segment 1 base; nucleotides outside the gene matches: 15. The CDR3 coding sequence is TGTGCCAGCAGCCCAACCCGGGACAGGGCGACCCGATCCTACGAGCAGTACTTC. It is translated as CASSPTRDRATRSYEQYF. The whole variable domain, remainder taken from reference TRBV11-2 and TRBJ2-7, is EAGVAQSPRYKIIEKRQSVAFWCNPISGHATLYWYQQILGQGPKLLIQFQNNGVVDDSQLPKDRFSAERLKGVDSTLKIQPAKLEDSAVYLCASSPTRDRATRSYEQYFGPGTRLTVT.

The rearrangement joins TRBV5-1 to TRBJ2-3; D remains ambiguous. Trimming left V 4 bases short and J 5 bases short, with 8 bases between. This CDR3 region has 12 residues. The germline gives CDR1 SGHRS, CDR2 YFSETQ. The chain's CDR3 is CASSAEVDTQYF. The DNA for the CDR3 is TGCGCCAGCAGCGCGGAAGTAGATACGCAGTATTTT.

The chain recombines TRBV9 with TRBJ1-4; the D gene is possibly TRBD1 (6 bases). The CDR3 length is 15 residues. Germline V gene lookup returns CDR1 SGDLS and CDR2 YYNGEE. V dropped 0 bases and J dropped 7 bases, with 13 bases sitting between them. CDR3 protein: CASSVAQGHGEKLFF. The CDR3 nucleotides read TGTGCCAGCAGCGTAGCTCAGGGGCACGGTGAAAAACTGTTTTTT.

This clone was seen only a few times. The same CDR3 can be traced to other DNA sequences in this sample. The CDR3 spells CASSRDNEQFF. The CDR3, as DNA: TGTGCCAGCAGCCGCGACAATGAGCAGTTCTTC. The chain uses TRBV6-5 and TRBJ2-1; D is unclear. The CDR3 covers 11 residues. Germline loops: CDR1 MNHEY, CDR2 SVGAGI. Trimming removed 6 bases at V and 5 bases at J, with 5 bases between.

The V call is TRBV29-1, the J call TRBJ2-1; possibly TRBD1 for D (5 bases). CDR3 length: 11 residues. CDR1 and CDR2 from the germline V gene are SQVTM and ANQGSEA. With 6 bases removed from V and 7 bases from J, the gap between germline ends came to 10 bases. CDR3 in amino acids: CSVLQVNEQFF. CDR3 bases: TGCAGCGTCTTACAGGTAAATGAGCAGTTCTTC.

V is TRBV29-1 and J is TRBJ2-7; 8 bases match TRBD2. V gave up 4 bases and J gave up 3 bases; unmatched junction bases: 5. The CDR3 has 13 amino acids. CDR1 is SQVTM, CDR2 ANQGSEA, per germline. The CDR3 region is CSVAGGDFYEQYF. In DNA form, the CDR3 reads TGCAGCGTTGCGGGGGGGGACTTCTACGAGCAGTACTTC.

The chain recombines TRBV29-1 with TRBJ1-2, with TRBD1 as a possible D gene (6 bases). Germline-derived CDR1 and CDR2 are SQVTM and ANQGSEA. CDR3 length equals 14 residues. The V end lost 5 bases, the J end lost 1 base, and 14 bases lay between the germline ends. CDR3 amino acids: CSVSDRSRNYGYTF. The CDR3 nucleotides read TGCAGCGTTAGTGACAGGTCCCGTAACTATGGCTACACCTTC.

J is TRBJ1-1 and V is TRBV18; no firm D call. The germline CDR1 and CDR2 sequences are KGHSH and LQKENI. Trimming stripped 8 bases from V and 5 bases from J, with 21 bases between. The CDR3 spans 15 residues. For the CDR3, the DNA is TGTGCCAGCGCGCACCCTGTAGGCGGGATGACTGAAGCTTTCTTT. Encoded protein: CASAHPVGGMTEAFF.

The CDR3 DNA follows: TGTGCCTCCACAGGTAGTCGTCCGAACACTGAAGCTTTCTTT. Its protein is CASTGSRPNTEAFF. The rearrangement joins TRBV30 to TRBJ1-1; TRBD1 might be the D (5 bases). Trimming took off 7 bases at V and 1 base at J, with 16 bases between the two ends. Per the germline V gene, CDR1 is GTSNPN and CDR2 is SVGIG (reference sequence). The CDR3 length is 14 residues.

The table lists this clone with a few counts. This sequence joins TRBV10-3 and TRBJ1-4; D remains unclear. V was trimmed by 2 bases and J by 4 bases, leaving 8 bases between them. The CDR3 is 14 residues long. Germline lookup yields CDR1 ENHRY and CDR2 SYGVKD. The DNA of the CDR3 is TGTGCCATCAGTGAGGGAGTGGGTAATGAAAAACTGTTTTTT. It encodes CAISEGVGNEKLFF.

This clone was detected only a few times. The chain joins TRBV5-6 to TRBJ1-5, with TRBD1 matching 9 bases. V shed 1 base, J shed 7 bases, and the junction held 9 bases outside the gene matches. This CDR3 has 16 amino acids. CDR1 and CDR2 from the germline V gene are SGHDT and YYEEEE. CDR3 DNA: TGTGCCAGCAGCTTGTTGGGACAGGGAAGGGCCCAGCCCCAGCATTTT. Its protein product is CASSLLGQGRAQPQHF.

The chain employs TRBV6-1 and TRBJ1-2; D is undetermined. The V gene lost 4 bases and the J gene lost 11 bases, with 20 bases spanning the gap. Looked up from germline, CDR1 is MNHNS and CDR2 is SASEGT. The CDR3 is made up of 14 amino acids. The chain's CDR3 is CASSGAFGFGGYTF. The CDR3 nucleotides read TGTGCCAGCAGTGGGGCTTTTGGTTTCGGTGGTTACACCTTC.

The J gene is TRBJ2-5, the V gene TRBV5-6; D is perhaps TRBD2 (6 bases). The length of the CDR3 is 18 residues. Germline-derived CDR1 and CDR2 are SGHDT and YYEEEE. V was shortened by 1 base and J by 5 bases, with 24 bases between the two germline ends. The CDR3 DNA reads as TGTGCCAGCAGCTTGTATCTTTTCAGGGAGGTTCTTATCGAGACCCAGTACTTC. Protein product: CASSLYLFREVLIETQYF.

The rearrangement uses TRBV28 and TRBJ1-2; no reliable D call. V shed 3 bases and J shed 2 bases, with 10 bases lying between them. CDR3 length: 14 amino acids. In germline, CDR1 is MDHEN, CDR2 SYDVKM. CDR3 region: CASSFATGNYGYTF. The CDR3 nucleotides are TGTGCCAGCAGTTTCGCGACGGGGAACTATGGCTACACCTTC.

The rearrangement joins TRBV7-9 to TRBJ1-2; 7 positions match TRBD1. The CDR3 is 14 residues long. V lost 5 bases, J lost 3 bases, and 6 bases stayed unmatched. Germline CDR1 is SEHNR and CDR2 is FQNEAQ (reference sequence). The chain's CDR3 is CASSPDRADYGYTF. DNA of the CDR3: TGTGCCAGCAGCCCCGACAGGGCGGACTATGGCTACACCTTC.

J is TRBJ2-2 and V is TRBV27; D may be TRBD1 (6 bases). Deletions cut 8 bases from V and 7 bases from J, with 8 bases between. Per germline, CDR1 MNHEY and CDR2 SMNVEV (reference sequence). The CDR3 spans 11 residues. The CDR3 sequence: CASQGGGELFF. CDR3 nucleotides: TGTGCCAGCCAAGGGGGCGGGGAGCTGTTTTTT.